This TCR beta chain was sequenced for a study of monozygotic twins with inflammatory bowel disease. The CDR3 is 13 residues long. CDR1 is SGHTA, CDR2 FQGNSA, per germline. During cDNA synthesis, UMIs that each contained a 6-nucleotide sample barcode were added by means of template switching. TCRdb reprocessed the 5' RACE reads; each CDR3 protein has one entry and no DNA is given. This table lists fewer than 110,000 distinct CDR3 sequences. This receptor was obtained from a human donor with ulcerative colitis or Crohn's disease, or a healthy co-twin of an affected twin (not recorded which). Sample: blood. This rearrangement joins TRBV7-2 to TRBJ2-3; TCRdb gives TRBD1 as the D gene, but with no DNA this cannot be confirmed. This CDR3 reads CASSRGSTDTQYF.